This T cell receptor (beta chain) was profiled in a study of human T cells and chemical hapten exposure. Whole-study results and caveats: Patch test score tracked positively with PT1 expanded TCR counts. Large CDR3 similarity clusters arose significantly more often from expanded TCRs than from controls.

This clonotype occurred a few times. As yet, its antigen is unknown. One entry per CDR3 protein results from TCRdb running MiXCR on the RACE reads. The sample holds 50,000 or so distinct CDR3 sequences; over 9.5% are singletons and the top ten take approximately 16%. After removal of 5 bases from V and 0 bases from J, the junction contained 7 bases not matched to a gene. The CDR3 covers 16 residues. The sample's time point: patch test 3, about 24 weeks after DPC sensitization. Described treatment: therapeutic diphenylcyclopropenone sensitization with weekly scalp DPC. Extraction of total RNA was performed on unfractionated whole blood.

The source was whole blood, collected in connection with sensitization to the hapten diphenylcyclopropenone (DPC). The source is a woman aged 40 to 50 with alopecia areata. Some clones in this sample may be carry-over from other donors' samples. This chain joins TRBV12-3 or TRBV12-4 and TRBJ1-5; 7 nucleotides match TRBD1. DNA of the CDR3: TGTGCCAGCAGTCCTTTCAGGGGGAATAGCAATCAGCCCCAGCATTTT. It specifies CASSPFRGNSNQPQHF.